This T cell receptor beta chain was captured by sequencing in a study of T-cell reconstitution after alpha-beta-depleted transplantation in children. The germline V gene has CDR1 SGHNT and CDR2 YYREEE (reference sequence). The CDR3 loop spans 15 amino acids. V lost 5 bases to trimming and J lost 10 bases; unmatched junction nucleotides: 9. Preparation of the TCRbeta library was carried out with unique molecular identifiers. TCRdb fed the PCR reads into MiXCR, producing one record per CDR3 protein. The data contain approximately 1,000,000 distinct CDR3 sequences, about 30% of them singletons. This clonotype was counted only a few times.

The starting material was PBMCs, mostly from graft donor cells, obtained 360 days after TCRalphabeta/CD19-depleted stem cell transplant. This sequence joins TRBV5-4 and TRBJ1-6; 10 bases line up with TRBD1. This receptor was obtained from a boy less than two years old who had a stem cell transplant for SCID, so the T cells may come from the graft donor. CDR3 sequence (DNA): TGTGCCAGCAGGTTTGAGGGACAGGGGAACTCACCCCTCCACTTT. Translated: CASRFEGQGNSPLHF.